Listed below are T cell receptor beta chains from one sample, sequenced in a study of cytomegalovirus exposure and HLA in healthy donors. TCRdb's table, derived via immunoSEQ multiplex PCR, lists solely in-frame clones and lacks some. The table has around 99,000 clones, around 77% seen once. Specimen: PBMCs. Receptors were obtained from a man in his forties in good health and CMV-seronegative. The CDR3 runs from the conserved cysteine through the conserved F or W. Each record gives: V gene, J gene, D gene, CDR3 protein. D genes are given only for firm matches.

>TRBV5-4|TRBJ2-3|NA
CASSLEGGETDTQYF
>TRBV10-1|TRBJ1-4|NA
CASSEQPGGGKLFF
>TRBV19|TRBJ1-1|TRBD1
CASSKTGVNTEAFF
>TRBV5-4|TRBJ1-1|NA
CASSPGPWGGDTEAFF
>TRBV5-4|TRBJ1-2|TRBD1
CASSLGSRGLYGYTF
>TRBV10-3|TRBJ2-2|NA
CAIRATTGNTGELFF
>TRBV14|TRBJ2-7|NA
CASSQVQGPYEQYF
>TRBV7-3|TRBJ2-3|NA
CASQLIGGSTDTQYF
>TRBV9|TRBJ2-1|TRBD2
CASSVDDSGAIYNEQFF
>TRBV9|TRBJ2-3|TRBD1
CASSARQGEGADTQYF
>TRBV18|TRBJ1-1|TRBD1
CASSPRQGVWTEAFF
>TRBV6-4|TRBJ2-2|NA
CASSTSPRAGELFF
>TRBV5-6|TRBJ2-5|NA
CASSSKTPRRETQYF
>TRBV6-1|TRBJ1-4|NA
CASRPDRKEKLFF
>TRBV28|TRBJ1-2|NA
CASSLSQGGGGYTF
>TRBV2|TRBJ2-7|TRBD1
CASKGTGSSYEQYF
>TRBV5-6|TRBJ2-7|NA
CASSSRWGTTISYEQYF
>TRBV28|TRBJ2-1|NA
CASSLSRAGANEQFF
>TRBV5-4|TRBJ2-3|TRBD2
CASSGRERRDTQYF
>TRBV5-1|TRBJ2-1|TRBD1
CASSLGGTGTYNEQFF